Below are 32 T cell receptor beta chains sequenced from a single sample in a study of post-analysis software for immune sequencing data. Study-level results: Several TRBV segments, TRBV5-6, TRBV5-1 and TRBV20-1 among them, were found more frequent in patients than controls.

The antigens these receptors bind are not known. cDNA libraries of TCR beta carried unique molecular identifiers. MiXCR was run by TCRdb on the PCR reads, yielding one entry per CDR3 protein. The sample carries 750,000 to 950,000 distinct CDR3 sequences, roughly 46% recorded once. Sequenced material: blood. These receptors were taken from a girl aged 10 to 17 with multiple sclerosis.

V and J are TRBV5-4 and TRBJ2-7; no firm D call. The germline V and J ends were trimmed by 2 bases and 6 bases, with 9 bases remaining between them. From germline, CDR1 is SGHNT and CDR2 YYREEE (reference sequence). The CDR3 consists of 12 residues. The CDR3 reads CASSLDLFEQYF. CDR3 coding DNA: TGTGCCAGCAGCTTAGACCTGTTCGAGCAGTACTTC.

The table lists this clonotype with a few counts. The rearrangement uses TRBV6-1 and TRBJ1-1; D is undetermined. This CDR3 is built from 14 residues. V lost 6 bases and J lost 2, with 13 bases in between. Germline CDR1 and CDR2: MNHNS and SASEGT. CDR3 sequence: CASRPTKPNTEAFF. The CDR3 DNA reads TGTGCCAGCAGGCCGACGAAACCCAACACTGAAGCTTTCTTT.

This chain uses TRBV4-1 with TRBJ1-5; TRBD1 agrees at 9 bases. The CDR3 contains 16 residues. Germline-derived CDR1 and CDR2 are MGHRA and YSYEKL. V lost 5 bases and J lost 4; bases outside the gene matches: 9. The CDR3 nucleotides read TGCGCCAGCAGCGGGGGACAGGGACCTTTTAATCAGCCCCAGCATTTT. It codes for CASSGGQGPFNQPQHF.

This clonotype was counted only a few times. The V call is TRBV6-2 or TRBV6-3, the J call TRBJ1-4; D perhaps matches TRBD1 (6 bases). This CDR3 is built from 12 residues. Trimming removed 10 bases at V and 5 bases at J, with 11 bases between. In germline, CDR1 is MNHEY, CDR2 SVGEGT. CDR3 coding DNA: TGTGCCACCCGGGACACAAATGAAAAACTGTTTTTT. Translated: CATRDTNEKLFF.

The chain employs TRBV14 and TRBJ1-1; TRBD1 matches at 10 bases. The V and J ends lost 4 bases and 11 bases, in that order; junction bases with no gene match: 13. CDR3 size: 15 residues. The germline gives CDR1 SGHDN, CDR2 FVKESK. The CDR3 region has the DNA TGTGCCAGCAGCCCTATACCCCGGGACAGGGGATTGGCTTTCTTT. Translating gives CASSPIPRDRGLAFF.

The V call is TRBV24-1, the J call TRBJ2-7, with D maybe TRBD2 (5 bases). The end of the DNA fits TRBJ2-5 better, so the J call may be wrong. This CDR3 has 14 amino acids. Germline V lookup: CDR1 KGHDR, CDR2 SFDVKD. The CDR3 nucleotides read TGTGCCACCAGGGATCCCGGACTCCCAGAGACCCAGTACTTC. Amino acids: CATRDPGLPETQYF.

This clonotype came up a few times. The chain carries TRBV7-2 and TRBJ2-7; possibly TRBD1 or TRBD2 for D (5 bases each). Trimming removed 4 bases from V and 2 bases from J, with 18 bases in between. Germline V lookup: CDR1 SGHTA, CDR2 FQGNSA. The length of the CDR3 is 16 residues. This CDR3 reads CASSSTGTNSPYEQYF. In DNA, the CDR3 is TGTGCCAGCAGCTCAACCGGGACCAATTCCCCCTACGAGCAGTACTTC.

The table lists this clonotype with a count of one. The chain is built from TRBV9 and TRBJ2-5; D may be TRBD1 (7 bases). Trimming cost V 0 bases and J 0 bases, with 15 bases left between them. CDR3 size: 17 residues. The germline V gene has CDR1 SGDLS and CDR2 YYNGEE. CDR3 coding DNA: TGTGCCAGCAGCGTAGAGGAGGGGGCCGCGTACCAAGAGACCCAGTACTTC. It yields the protein CASSVEEGAAYQETQYF.

This clonotype was seen only once. This chain connects TRBV29-1 to TRBJ2-5, with 7 bases lining up with TRBD1. The V gene's germline CDR1 is SQVTM and CDR2 ANQGSEA. With 5 bases clipped from V and 2 bases from J, the junction kept 5 bases outside the gene matches. This CDR3 contains 13 residues. The CDR3 bases are TGCAGCGTTCAGGGACAGCTACAAGAGACCCAGTACTTC. Its protein is CSVQGQLQETQYF.

This clonotype was seen once. The junction departs from germline at one end; a sequencing error may be responsible. The gene calls are TRBV4-3 and TRBJ2-1; D unresolved. The CDR3 spans 14 residues. Germline-derived CDR1 and CDR2 are LGHNA and YSLEER. Written as DNA, the CDR3 is TGCGCCAGCAGTCCAGCCCTTAGCCCTAATGAGCAGTGCTTC. Protein sequence: CASSPALSPNEQCF.

This CDR3 reads CASSGQAFEAFF. In DNA, the CDR3 is TGTGCCAGCTCGGGACAGGCGTTTGAAGCTTTCTTT. The chain is built from TRBV18 and TRBJ1-1, with 8 positions matching TRBD1. The CDR3 contains 12 residues. The J segment lost 7 bases and the V segment lost 6 bases, leaving 4 bases of the junction unmatched. The germline CDR1 and CDR2 sequences are KGHSH and LQKENI.

The rearrangement uses TRBV7-6 and TRBJ2-1; TRBD2 matches 9 bases. Germline V gene data show CDR1 as SGHVS and CDR2 as FNYEAQ. V lost 7 bases and J lost 7; bases outside the gene matches: 11. The CDR3 is made up of 15 amino acids. Written as DNA, the CDR3 is TGTGCCAGCATAGCGGGAGCGCTTAAGGGGAATGAGCAGTTCTTC. Protein sequence: CASIAGALKGNEQFF. The entire variable domain, with the rest obtained from reference TRBV7-6 and TRBJ2-1, is as follows: GAGVSQSPRYKVTKRGQDVALRCDPISGHVSLYWYRQALGQGPEFLTYFNYEAQQDKSGLPNDRFSAERPEGSISTLTIQRTEQRDSAMYRCASIAGALKGNEQFFGPGTRLTVL.

The genes are TRBV15 and TRBJ2-3; D tentatively fits TRBD1 or TRBD2 (7 bases each). The CDR3 is 16 residues long. Germline V gene lookup returns CDR1 LNHNV and CDR2 YYDKDF (reference sequence). Deletions cut 3 bases from V and 3 bases from J, with 16 bases between. The CDR3, as DNA: TGTGCCACCAGCAGTGGAGCGGGACAGCCAACAGATACGCAGTATTTT. Amino acids: CATSSGAGQPTDTQYF.

The chain recombines TRBV5-1 with TRBJ1-4, with D hard to call. V lost 4 bases to trimming and J lost 5 bases, with 12 bases between them. CDR3 size: 14 residues. Germline V gene sequence: CDR1 SGHRS, CDR2 YFSETQ. CDR3 bases: TGCGCCAGCAGCCGAGACGGACTAAATGAAAAACTGTTTTTT. Its translation: CASSRDGLNEKLFF. Full variable domain (rest looked up from reference TRBV5-1 and TRBJ1-4): KAGVTQTPRYLIKTRGQQVTLSCSPISGHRSVSWYQQTPGQGLQFLFEYFSETQRNKGNFPGRFSGRQFSNSRSEMNVSTLELGDSALYLCASSRDGLNEKLFFGSGTQLSVL.

This chain connects TRBV6-1 to TRBJ2-5; 10 nucleotides match TRBD2. V gave up 5 bases and J gave up 11 bases; unmatched junction bases: 14. The germline CDR1 and CDR2 sequences are MNHNS and SASEGT. This CDR3 spans 15 amino acids. CDR3 bases: TGTGCCAGCAGTCCCCTAGCGGGAGCGGGAAGAGAGCAGTACTTC. It is translated as CASSPLAGAGREQYF.

This rearrangement joins TRBV12-3 or TRBV12-4 to TRBJ1-1, with a possible D match to TRBD1 (6 bases). Trimming stripped 3 bases from V and 5 bases from J, with 16 bases between. The CDR3 covers 15 residues. CDR3 sequence reads: CASSFRTGMGTEAFF. DNA for the CDR3: TGTGCCAGCAGTTTTAGAACAGGGATGGGGACTGAAGCTTTCTTT.

Only a few counts were recorded for this clonotype. The V call is TRBV12-3 or TRBV12-4, the J call TRBJ1-5; maybe TRBD1 (5 bases). The CDR3 has 15 residues. V lost 4 bases to trimming and J lost 5 bases, with 15 bases between them. CDR3 protein: CASSSAGYPHQPQHF. As DNA, the CDR3 is TGTGCCAGCAGTTCCGCAGGGTACCCGCATCAGCCCCAGCATTTT.

The gene calls are TRBV6-5 and TRBJ2-7; 7 bases are a match to TRBD2. J gave up 0 bases and V 2 bases, and 7 bases lay outside the gene matches. From germline, CDR1 is MNHEY and CDR2 SVGAGI. The CDR3 is 16 amino acids. The CDR3 region is CASSYRPLADSYEQYF. CDR3 bases: TGTGCCAGCAGTTACCGCCCGCTAGCGGACTCCTACGAGCAGTACTTC.

This clonotype was observed a few times. The V and J genes are TRBV2 and TRBJ2-7; the match to TRBD2 covers 7 bases. There are 15 residues in the CDR3. Trimming removed 0 bases from V and 7 bases from J; junction bases left unmatched: 9. Germline-derived CDR1 and CDR2 are SNHLY and FYNNEI. CDR3 in DNA: TGTGCCAGCAGTGAAGCTAGCGGGTACTCAGGGGAGCAGTACTTC. Protein sequence: CASSEASGYSGEQYF.

This clonotype came up a few times. The J gene is TRBJ2-3, the V gene TRBV7-9, with TRBD1 as a possible D gene (5 bases). This CDR3 has 15 residues. The ends were cut back, 1 base at V and 0 bases at J, with 8 bases in the middle. The germline V gene encodes CDR1 SEHNR and CDR2 FQNEAQ (reference sequence). This chain's CDR3 is CASSLETDSTDTQYF. The CDR3 DNA follows: TGTGCCAGCAGCTTAGAGACAGATAGCACAGATACGCAGTATTTT.

The CDR3 loop is CSATGEPNYGYTF. CDR3 sequence (DNA): TGCAGTGCTACAGGGGAGCCTAACTATGGCTACACCTTC. The chain links TRBV20-1 to TRBJ1-2; TRBD1 is a possible D gene (6 bases). Deletions cut 4 bases from V and 0 bases from J, with 9 bases between. CDR1 is DFQATT and CDR2 is SNEGSKA in the germline V gene (reference sequence). CDR3 length: 13 residues.

This clonotype has only a few counts. CDR3: CASSLTGGDSNQPQHF. DNA for the CDR3: TGCGCCAGCAGCTTAACAGGGGGAGATAGCAATCAGCCCCAGCATTTT. The rearrangement links TRBV5-1 to TRBJ1-5; 8 positions agree with TRBD1. The CDR3 covers 16 residues. The V gene end was trimmed by 2 bases and the J gene end by 0 bases; junction bases not matched to a gene: 4. Germline V CDR1 and CDR2: SGHRS, YFSETQ.

J is TRBJ2-7 and V is TRBV10-3; D remains unclear. The J call could be wrong; TRBJ2-5 is a better fit for the DNA end. CDR3 size: 12 residues. CDR1 and CDR2 from the germline V gene are ENHRY and SYGVKD. The CDR3 protein is CAISESKETQYF. The CDR3 DNA follows: TGTGCCATCAGTGAGTCGAAGGAGACCCAGTACTTC.

The chain employs TRBV20-1 and TRBJ1-1; D not resolved. From germline, CDR1 is DFQATT and CDR2 SNEGSKA (reference sequence). Trimming left V 0 bases short and J 7 bases short, with 9 bases between. The CDR3 runs to 12 residues. The CDR3 protein is CSARDWRDEAFF. In DNA form, the CDR3 reads TGCAGTGCTAGAGATTGGCGGGATGAAGCTTTCTTT.

This clonotype was found a few times. The gene calls are TRBV2 and TRBJ2-7, with D hard to call. Germline V lookup: CDR1 SNHLY, CDR2 FYNNEI. V lost 5 bases and J 3 bases, leaving 8 bases between the germline ends. The CDR3 runs 12 residues. CDR3 sequence: CASSPGDYEQYF. The CDR3 nucleotides are TGTGCCAGCAGTCCCGGAGACTACGAGCAGTACTTC. Variable domain in full (rest from reference TRBV2 and TRBJ2-7): EPEVTQTPSHQVTQMGQEVILRCVPISNHLYFYWYRQILGQKVEFLVSFYNNEISEKSEIFDDQFSVERPDGSNFTLKIRSTKLEDSAMYFCASSPGDYEQYFGPGTRLTVT.

The rearrangement links TRBV24-1 to TRBJ2-3; TRBD1 aligns across 8 bases. Losses at the gene ends were 2 bases for V and 2 bases for J; bases not matched to a gene: 5. The CDR3 runs 16 residues. Germline V gene sequence: CDR1 KGHDR, CDR2 SFDVKD. CDR3 loop: CATSDWPTGDTDTQYF. The CDR3 DNA reads TGTGCCACCAGTGATTGGCCGACAGGGGACACAGATACGCAGTATTTT.

A few counts support this clonotype. This chain links TRBV29-1 with TRBJ1-1; the D gene is possibly TRBD1 (5 bases). This CDR3 is built from 13 residues. CDR1 and CDR2 from the germline V gene are SQVTM and ANQGSEA. V dropped 3 bases and J dropped 0 bases, with 8 bases sitting between them. CDR3 loop: CSVDGGVNTEAFF. In nucleotides, the CDR3 is TGCAGCGTTGATGGAGGGGTGAACACTGAAGCTTTCTTT.

In its sample, this clonotype was seen a few times. V and J are TRBV25-1 and TRBJ1-2; D remains unclear. Germline V gene data show CDR1 as MGHDK and CDR2 as SYGVNS. The CDR3 runs 15 residues. Trimming removed 3 bases from V and 0 bases from J, with 11 bases in between. The CDR3 is CASSDPGTANYGYTF. CDR3 coding DNA: TGTGCCAGCAGTGACCCGGGAACGGCTAACTATGGCTACACCTTC.

The V and J genes are TRBV13 and TRBJ2-1; a possible D gene is TRBD1 (5 bases). V dropped 4 bases and J dropped 4 bases, with 26 bases sitting between them. Germline V CDR1 and CDR2: PRHDT, FYEKMQ (reference sequence). This CDR3 has 19 amino acids. CDR3 coding DNA: TGTGCCAGCAGCTCAATTTCCTTGATGGACACGGAAATATACAATGAGCAGTTCTTC. It specifies CASSSISLMDTEIYNEQFF.

The chain recombines TRBV12-3 or TRBV12-4 with TRBJ1-5; tentatively, D is TRBD1 (5 bases). The CDR3 runs 16 residues. V was cut by 5 bases and J by 1 base, with 15 bases left in between. The CDR3 DNA reads TGTGCCAGCAGTCCTACGGGGGGTGGAAGCAATCAGCCCCAGCATTTT. It translates to CASSPTGGGSNQPQHF.

The chain couples TRBV12-3 or TRBV12-4 to TRBJ1-2; 7 bases fit TRBD1. V was clipped by 6 bases and J by 7 bases; unmatched bases: 20. The length of the CDR3 is 17 residues. This CDR3 is CASRESGGKGAVGGYTF. The CDR3 DNA follows: TGTGCCAGCAGAGAATCCGGGGGAAAGGGGGCTGTCGGTGGCTACACCTTC.

This clonotype came up a few times. V and J are TRBV20-1 and TRBJ2-3; 7 bases align to TRBD2. J was trimmed by 3 bases and V by 3 bases; bases with no gene match: 9. The CDR3 is made up of 15 amino acids. Germline V gives CDR1 DFQATT, CDR2 SNEGSKA (reference sequence). Here the CDR3 reads CSASLYGGSTDTQYF. The CDR3 nucleotides read TGCAGTGCTAGCCTGTACGGCGGGAGTACAGATACGCAGTATTTT.